The 9 T cell receptor beta chains presented below share a single source sample, sequenced in a study of PD-L1 blockade in urothelial cancer. This sample's time point: pretreatment peripheral blood. The assay was immunoSEQ multiplex PCR, and TCRdb's table has in-frame clones only and misses some. The sample yields some 45,000 clones, around nine tenths seen once. Sequenced material: PBMCs, taken around atezolizumab (anti-PD-L1) treatment. The receptors come from a donor at least 40 years old with urothelial cancer.

The chain employs TRBV5-6 and TRBJ2-2; the match to TRBD2 covers 9 bases. CDR3 size: 16 residues. V trimming: 3 bases; J trimming: 6 bases; junction bases outside the gene matches: 9. The germline V gene has CDR1 SGHDT and CDR2 YYEEEE. CDR3 residues: CASSYRGAGGSGELFF. In DNA, the CDR3 is TGTGCCAGCAGCTACCGGGGAGCGGGAGGATCCGGGGAGCTGTTTTTT.

The CDR3 here is CASSSPGADTQYF. CDR3 bases: TGTGCCAGTAGCAGCCCAGGGGCAGATACGCAGTATTTT. The V gene is TRBV19, the J gene TRBJ2-3; a weak D match, TRBD1 (6 bases). The CDR3 has 13 residues. The germline CDR1 and CDR2 sequences are LNHDA and SQIVND (reference sequence). Trimming pared 6 bases from V and 4 bases from J, leaving 11 bases between.

The rearrangement links TRBV7-3 to TRBJ2-6; 7 bases agree with TRBD2. The junction had 4 bases not matched to a gene; V was cut back by 8 bases and J by 3 bases. The germline gives CDR1 SGHTA, CDR2 FQGTGA. The CDR3 totals 14 residues. The CDR3 bases are TGTGCCAGCGGGCGGGGGTATGGGGCCAACGTCCTGACTTTC. Its translation: CASGRGYGANVLTF.

The chain carries TRBV7-2 and TRBJ2-7, with D perhaps matching TRBD2 (6 bases). This CDR3 comprises 12 residues. The germline V and J ends were trimmed by 3 bases and 9 bases, with 12 bases remaining between them. CDR1 SGHTA and CDR2 FQGNSA come from the germline V gene. Here the CDR3 reads CASSFGREWQYF. CDR3 sequence (DNA): TGTGCCAGCAGCTTCGGGCGGGAATGGCAGTACTTC. Supplemented by reference TRBV7-2 and TRBJ2-7, the full variable domain reads GAGVSQSPSNKVTEKGKDVELRCDPISGHTALYWYRQSLGQGLEFLIYFQGNSAPDKSGLPSDRFSAERTGGSVSTLTIQRTQQEDSAVYLCASSFGREWQYFGPGTRLTVT.

The chain carries TRBV30 and TRBJ2-2; tentatively, D is TRBD2 (5 bases). V was shortened by 1 base and J by 4 bases, with 16 bases between the two germline ends. The CDR3 spans 16 residues. CDR1 is GTSNPN and CDR2 is SVGIG in the germline V gene (reference sequence). The CDR3 DNA is TGTGCCTGGAGTGGGGGTTGGCGGGCGAGCACCGGGGAGCTGTTTTTT. Translated, it gives CAWSGGWRASTGELFF.

This chain joins TRBV30 and TRBJ2-3; TRBD2 is a possible D gene (6 bases). There are 13 residues in the CDR3. V lost 0 bases and J lost 4, with 8 bases in between. CDR1 and CDR2 (germline): GTSNPN, SVGIG (reference sequence). The CDR3 region has the DNA TGTGCCTGGAGTGTCGCGGGGCCAGATACGCAGTATTTT. Translation gives CAWSVAGPDTQYF. The whole variable domain, remainder taken from reference TRBV30 and TRBJ2-3, is SQTIHQWPATLVQPVGSPLSLECTVEGTSNPNLYWYRQAAGRGLQLLFYSVGIGQISSEVPQNLSASRPQDRQFILSSKKLLLSDSGFYLCAWSVAGPDTQYFGPGTRLTVL.

The genes are TRBV15 and TRBJ2-2; D unresolved. This CDR3 is 13 amino acids long. The germline V gene has CDR1 LNHNV and CDR2 YYDKDF (reference sequence). The V and J ends lost 7 bases and 4 bases respectively, with 10 bases between them. The chain's CDR3 is CATTLGRTGELFF. CDR3 nucleotides: TGTGCCACCACCCTAGGCCGCACCGGGGAGCTGTTTTTT.

The V gene is TRBV7-3, the J gene TRBJ1-1; maybe TRBD1 (5 bases). The CDR3 is made up of 14 amino acids. Germline V gene data show CDR1 as SGHTA and CDR2 as FQGTGA. Trimming took off 2 bases at V and 7 bases at J, with 14 bases between the two ends. CDR3 in amino acids: CASSLRSGLDEAFF. The CDR3 DNA follows: TGTGCCAGCAGCTTACGTTCAGGGTTGGATGAAGCTTTCTTT.

V gene TRBV27 combines with J gene TRBJ1-6; D remains ambiguous. Looked up from germline, CDR1 is MNHEY and CDR2 is SMNVEV (reference sequence). Trimming took 5 bases from V and 10 from J, leaving 12 bases between them. The CDR3 is made up of 13 amino acids. CDR3 protein: CASSGRQRSPLHF. CDR3 bases: TGTGCCAGCAGTGGGCGGCAGCGGTCACCCCTCCACTTT.